These 29 T cell receptor beta chains came from one sample sequenced in a study of a mutant IDH1 vaccine in newly diagnosed glioma. What these receptors recognize is not known. Generated by immunoSEQ multiplex PCR, the TCRdb table keeps only in-frame clones and is missing some. The sample contains tens of thousands of clones, about 78% of which appear only once. Documented time point: week 11, during vaccination. Mutant IDH1 20-mer peptide, at 300 ug, made up each vaccine dose, with topical imiquimod. The sample in question was PBMCs, obtained from a glioma patient whose treatment included an IDH1 peptide vaccine. These receptors originate from a woman aged 18-35 years with glioma.

V usage is TRBV13 and J usage is TRBJ1-1; D is undetermined. The CDR3 is made up of 11 amino acids. V dropped 3 bases and J dropped 10 bases, with 9 bases sitting between them. Germline CDR1 PRHDT, CDR2 FYEKMQ (reference sequence). The CDR3 sequence: CASSLGSSAFF. In DNA form, the CDR3 reads TGTGCCAGCAGCTTGGGGTCTTCAGCTTTCTTT.

The chain is built from TRBV4-1 and TRBJ1-1, with 7 bases identical to TRBD1. The CDR3 covers 14 residues. The V segment lost 0 bases and the J segment 7 bases; nucleotides outside the gene matches: 5. CDR1 is MGHRA and CDR2 is YSYEKL in the germline V gene. CDR3 DNA sequence: TGCGCCAGCAGCCAAGAAGACAGGGACCTTGAAGCTTTCTTT. Translation gives CASSQEDRDLEAFF.

A word on this clone: Because it lacks the conserved phenylalanine or tryptophan at the end, this CDR3 is likely a read error. The DNA is omitted, as the CDR3 cannot be located on it reliably, and the CDR3 follows TCRdb's listing. The V call is TRBV7-2, the J call TRBJ1-2; the tabulated D call, TRBD1, remains unverified against the DNA. Germline-derived CDR1 and CDR2 are SGHTA and FQGNSA. The CDR3 contains 12 residues when both ends are counted. CDR3 in amino acids: CASSLGGLQGSY.

The chain joins TRBV6-1 to TRBJ2-5; D not certain. The CDR3 spans 15 residues. Looked up from germline, CDR1 is MNHNS and CDR2 is SASEGT. The V and J ends lost 3 bases and 1 base respectively, with 12 bases between them. Here the CDR3 reads CASSDLPDPQETQYF. The CDR3, as DNA: TGTGCCAGCAGTGATCTGCCTGACCCCCAAGAGACCCAGTACTTC.

This chain links TRBV10-1 with TRBJ2-2, with D unclear. The ends were cut back, 2 bases at V and 6 bases at J, with 7 bases in the middle. Germline lookup yields CDR1 WNHNN and CDR2 SYGVQD (reference sequence). The CDR3 totals 13 residues. The chain's CDR3 is CASSEGCPGELFF. The CDR3 nucleotides are TGCGCCAGCAGTGAGGGGTGTCCCGGGGAGCTGTTTTTT.

The chain is built from TRBV4-1 and TRBJ2-3; weak D call: TRBD2 (6 bases). CDR1 and CDR2 (germline): MGHRA, YSYEKL. The CDR3 extends over 15 amino acids. The V gene lost 1 base and the J gene lost 5 bases, with 13 bases spanning the gap. CDR3 DNA: TGCGCCAGCAGCCAAGGGTGGAGGGACCAAGATACGCAGTATTTT. Translated: CASSQGWRDQDTQYF.

The chain couples TRBV25-1 to TRBJ2-1; 12 bases line up with TRBD2. The CDR3 consists of 15 residues. After removal of 4 bases from V and 6 bases from J, the junction contained 4 bases not matched to a gene. Per germline, CDR1 MGHDK and CDR2 SYGVNS. The CDR3 region has the DNA TGTGCCAGCAGTGTAGCGACTAGCGGGAGCAATGAGCAGTTCTTC. Translating it yields CASSVATSGSNEQFF. The whole variable domain, filled in from reference TRBV25-1 and TRBJ2-1, reads EADIYQTPRYLVIGTGKKITLECSQTMGHDKMYWYQQDPGMELHLIHYSYGVNSTEKGDLSSESTVSRIRTEHFPLTLESARPSHTSQYLCASSVATSGSNEQFFGPGTRLTVL.

The chain joins TRBV18 to TRBJ1-4, with D tentatively TRBD1 (5 bases). Germline CDR1 KGHSH, CDR2 LQKENI. The V gene lost 4 bases and the J gene lost 3 bases, with 15 bases spanning the gap. CDR3 length equals 16 residues. For the CDR3, the DNA is TGTGCCAGCTCACGCGACCGACGGGGCCCTAATGAAAAACTGTTTTTT. Residues: CASSRDRRGPNEKLFF.

The chain links TRBV6-4 to TRBJ2-1, with 9 bases identical to TRBD1. The CDR3 is 16 amino acids. The V segment lost 2 bases and the J segment 9 bases; nucleotides outside the gene matches: 11. CDR1 and CDR2 (germline): MRHNA, SNTAGT. CDR3 nucleotide sequence: TGTGCCAGCAGTGACCAGGGACAGGGTGATGTCGTTGAGCAGTTCTTC. Translating it yields CASSDQGQGDVVEQFF.

In its sample, this clone was seen a few times. The genes are TRBV7-2 and TRBJ1-1; D not certain. V was cut by 11 bases and J by 11 bases, with 15 bases left in between. CDR1 and CDR2 from the germline V gene are SGHTA and FQGNSA. The CDR3 length is 10 residues. CDR3 nucleotides: TGTGCCGAGGAGGAGGTGGGTGCTTTCTTT. This translates into CAEEEVGAFF.

The J gene is TRBJ1-1, the V gene TRBV29-1; unclear D gene. The CDR3 contains 15 residues. CDR1 and CDR2 from the germline V gene are SQVTM and ANQGSEA. The ends were cut back, 4 bases at V and 14 bases at J, with 29 bases in the middle. The CDR3 nucleotides are TGCAGCGTTGTGGAACTTAAGCACAGCCACGGATTCGTCTTCTTT. This gives the protein CSVVELKHSHGFVFF.

The J gene is TRBJ2-7, the V gene TRBV5-6, with D uncertain. In germline, CDR1 is SGHDT, CDR2 YYEEEE. Trimming shortened V by 0 bases and J by 7 bases, and 17 bases separated the two germline ends. The CDR3 extends over 15 amino acids. The CDR3 DNA is TGTGCCAGCAGCTTGGGGCCAGAATCCTACGAAGAGCAGTACTTC. Protein product: CASSLGPESYEEQYF.

The gene calls are TRBV19 and TRBJ2-5, with D unclear. In germline, CDR1 is LNHDA, CDR2 SQIVND (reference sequence). The V gene lost 3 bases and the J gene lost 5 bases, with 13 bases spanning the gap. The CDR3 loop spans 14 amino acids. The CDR3 region has the DNA TGTGCCAGTAGTATTTCAGCGTCAGTGGAGACCCAGTACTTC. It codes for CASSISASVETQYF.

The rearrangement joins TRBV7-9 to TRBJ1-5, with no clear D. V lost 1 base, J lost 2 bases, and 12 bases lay in between. The CDR3 sequence is 16 residues long. CDR1 is SEHNR and CDR2 is FQNEAQ in the germline V gene (reference sequence). The CDR3 bases are TGTGCCAGCAGCTTAGGAGCAGGAGCGGGCAATCAGCCCCAGCATTTT. It is translated as CASSLGAGAGNQPQHF.

The chain links TRBV5-8 to TRBJ1-5; 8 bases fit TRBD1. The CDR3 has 18 residues. With 1 base clipped from V and 0 bases from J, the junction kept 9 bases outside the gene matches. Germline V lookup: CDR1 SGHTS, CDR2 YDEGEE. The CDR3 spells CASSLIGTGSYSNQPQHF. CDR3 nucleotides: TGTGCCAGCAGCTTGATCGGGACAGGTTCATATAGCAATCAGCCCCAGCATTTT.

The chain links TRBV7-9 to TRBJ1-1; TRBD1 is a possible D gene (6 bases). This CDR3 has 14 residues. Trimming left V 0 bases short and J 1 base short, with 6 bases between. Per the germline V gene, CDR1 is SEHNR and CDR2 is FQNEAQ (reference sequence). The CDR3 nucleotides read TGTGCCAGCAGCTTAGCGGGACAGAACACTGAAGCTTTCTTT. Translating gives CASSLAGQNTEAFF.

V gene TRBV21-1 combines with J gene TRBJ1-1. TRBV21-1 is an annotated pseudogene. There are 14 residues in the CDR3. The CDR3 spells CASTPRSKNTEAFF. The CDR3 DNA follows: TGTGCCAGCACCCCGCGGAGTAAGAACACTGAAGCTTTCTTT.

The rearrangement links TRBV5-6 to TRBJ1-6; 8 bases map to TRBD1. Unmatched junction bases numbered 3, after V lost 9 bases and J lost 4 bases. The CDR3 runs 13 residues. Looked up from germline, CDR1 is SGHDT and CDR2 is YYEEEE. This chain's CDR3 is CATGGRYNSPLHF. CDR3 coding DNA: TGTGCCACAGGGGGCAGGTATAATTCACCCCTCCACTTT.

The V gene is TRBV6-5, the J gene TRBJ1-4; 7 nucleotides align to TRBD1. The germline gives CDR1 MNHEY, CDR2 SVGAGI. The J segment lost 5 bases and the V segment lost 6 bases, leaving 6 bases of the junction unmatched. The CDR3 length is 14 residues. The CDR3 reads CASRSGQKNEKLFF. For the CDR3, the DNA is TGTGCCAGCAGGTCGGGACAGAAGAATGAAAAACTGTTTTTT.

This chain joins TRBV7-8 and TRBJ1-2; the D is unclear. In germline, CDR1 is SGHVS, CDR2 FQNEAQ. The V end lost 2 bases, the J end lost 12 bases, and 10 bases lay between the germline ends. The CDR3 consists of 11 residues. The chain's CDR3 is CASSLNGPNTF. CDR3 DNA sequence: TGTGCCAGCAGCTTAAACGGCCCGAACACCTTC.

V and J are TRBV27 and TRBJ2-1; D remains ambiguous. The CDR3 consists of 11 residues. V lost 6 bases and J 8 bases, leaving 8 bases between the germline ends. Germline values: CDR1 MNHEY, CDR2 SMNVEV (reference sequence). CDR3 DNA: TGTGCCAGCAGCCGTTTTGATGAGCAGTTCTTC. Translation gives CASSRFDEQFF.

The chain joins TRBV19 to TRBJ2-7; D unresolved. The CDR3 runs to 11 residues. The germline V and J ends were trimmed by 7 bases and 4 bases, with 8 bases remaining between them. Germline loops: CDR1 LNHDA, CDR2 SQIVND (reference sequence). The CDR3 bases are TGTGCCAGTACGTGGGGATACGAGCAGTACTTC. It translates to CASTWGYEQYF.

This clone was picked up a small number of times. This rearrangement joins TRBV30 to TRBJ1-5; TRBD1 matches 10 bases. V dropped 3 bases and J dropped 2; count of bases not matched to a gene: 4. From germline, CDR1 is GTSNPN and CDR2 SVGIG (reference sequence). The CDR3 has 15 amino acids. The chain's CDR3 is CAWSDRGQGNQPQHF. The DNA of the CDR3 is TGTGCCTGGAGCGACAGGGGGCAGGGCAATCAGCCCCAGCATTTT.

This chain links TRBV5-6 with TRBJ2-6; 9 bases align to TRBD1. V lost 6 bases, J lost 0 bases, and 10 bases stayed unmatched. CDR3 size: 18 residues. The germline gives CDR1 SGHDT, CDR2 YYEEEE. The CDR3 nucleotides read TGTGCCAGCAACTTCTTCCGGGACAGGGTCTCTGGGGCCAACGTCCTGACTTTC. Its protein is CASNFFRDRVSGANVLTF.

This clone turned up a few times. CDR3 DNA: TGCGCCAGCAGCGGAAGGGATGCGACTGAAGCTTTCTTT. It is translated as CASSGRDATEAFF. The chain employs TRBV5-1 and TRBJ1-1; no clear D. The CDR3 has 13 residues. Trimming left V 4 bases short and J 5 bases short, with 12 bases between. CDR1 SGHRS and CDR2 YFSETQ come from the germline V gene.

The rearrangement links TRBV5-4 to TRBJ2-7, with D possibly matching TRBD1 (6 bases). This CDR3 is built from 14 residues. CDR1 is SGHNT, CDR2 YYREEE, per germline (reference sequence). V lost 3 bases to trimming and J lost 1 base, with 11 bases between them. In DNA form, the CDR3 reads TGTGCCAGCAGCTCCGGACAGACTTCCTACGAGCAGTACTTC. This translates into CASSSGQTSYEQYF.

The chain joins TRBV6-5 to TRBJ2-1; 8 nucleotides align to TRBD1. The length of the CDR3 is 15 residues. Looked up from germline, CDR1 is MNHEY and CDR2 is SVGAGI. V trimming: 5 bases; J trimming: 3 bases; junction bases outside the gene matches: 6. The CDR3 coding sequence is TGTGCCAGCAGTAACGACAGGGGAGTCTACAATGAGCAGTTCTTC. It translates to CASSNDRGVYNEQFF.

This clone was counted once. This sequence joins TRBV11-2 and TRBJ2-1, with D uncertain. V was trimmed by 2 bases and J by 2 bases, leaving 10 bases between them. The CDR3 has 15 amino acids. Germline values: CDR1 SGHAT, CDR2 FQNNGV. CDR3 nucleotides: TGTGCCAGCAGCTTAAATGGAGATCCCTACAATGAGCAGTTCTTC. Amino acid sequence: CASSLNGDPYNEQFF. Based on the CDR3 plus reference TRBV11-2 and TRBJ2-1, the full variable domain is EAGVAQSPRYKIIEKRQSVAFWCNPISGHATLYWYQQILGQGPKLLIQFQNNGVVDDSQLPKDRFSAERLKGVDSTLKIQPAKLEDSAVYLCASSLNGDPYNEQFFGPGTRLTVL.

V gene TRBV13 combines with J gene TRBJ1-2; TRBD1 is a possible D gene (5 bases). This CDR3 is 15 amino acids long. Germline CDR1 reads PRHDT; CDR2 reads FYEKMQ (reference sequence). Trimming removed 2 bases at V and 2 bases at J, with 12 bases between. The CDR3 sequence is CASSLRGAQNYGYTF. In DNA form, the CDR3 reads TGTGCCAGCAGCTTAAGGGGTGCACAGAACTATGGCTACACCTTC. The whole variable domain, remainder taken from reference TRBV13 and TRBJ1-2, is AAGVIQSPRHLIKEKRETATLKCYPIPRHDTVYWYQQGPGQDPQFLISFYEKMQSDKGSIPDRFSAQQFSDYHSELNMSSLELGDSALYFCASSLRGAQNYGYTFGSGTRLTVV.